These T cell receptor beta chains were read from a single sample in a study of cytomegalovirus exposure and HLA in healthy donors. TCRdb's copy holds only in-frame clones and misses some; the assay was immunoSEQ multiplex PCR. This sample yields approximately 90,000 clones, of which approximately 93% are seen a single time; about 1.1% belongs to the top ten. The specimen sequenced was PBMCs. The receptor set was obtained from a woman aged 30 to 39 in good health and CMV-seropositive. The CDR3 runs from the conserved cysteine through the conserved F or W. A D gene is named only where the DNA matches it firmly. Clone size is shown for a subset of rows, as once, few, many or a class of expanded clone.

clone size: NA; V gene: TRBV28; J gene: TRBJ2-3; D gene: TRBD2; CDR3 protein: CASSSPLRLAGDTQYF; CDR3 DNA: TGTGCCAGCAGTTCCCCGCTACGACTAGCGGGAGATACGCAGTATTTT
clone size: NA; V gene: TRBV28; J gene: TRBJ1-2; D gene: NA; CDR3 protein: CASSLPSGSYGYTF; CDR3 DNA: TGTGCCAGCAGTTTACCGTCAGGATCCTATGGCTACACCTTC
clone size: NA; V gene: TRBV7-9; J gene: TRBJ2-3; D gene: NA; CDR3 protein: CASSLGQRDTQYF; CDR3 DNA: TGTGCCAGCAGCTTAGGACAGCGAGATACGCAGTATTTT
clone size: NA; V gene: TRBV19; J gene: TRBJ2-7; D gene: TRBD2; CDR3 protein: CASNRGGAAYEQYF; CDR3 DNA: TGTGCCAGTAATCGGGGGGGAGCGGCCTACGAGCAGTACTTC
clone size: NA; V gene: TRBV7-2; J gene: TRBJ2-3; D gene: NA; CDR3 protein: CASSPRKNQGWFTDTQYF; CDR3 DNA: TGTGCCAGCAGCCCAAGAAAAAATCAGGGGTGGTTCACAGATACGCAGTATTTT
clone size: NA; V gene: TRBV27; J gene: TRBJ2-1; D gene: TRBD2; CDR3 protein: CASSLRQVGPGLAHNEQFF; CDR3 DNA: TGTGCCAGCAGTTTGCGGCAGGTGGGTCCGGGACTAGCGCACAATGAGCAGTTCTTC
clone size: NA; V gene: TRBV5-4; J gene: TRBJ2-1; D gene: TRBD2; CDR3 protein: CASSLTSGPRGNEQFF; CDR3 DNA: TGTGCCAGCAGCCTGACTAGCGGCCCCAGAGGCAATGAGCAGTTCTTC
clone size: NA; V gene: TRBV30; J gene: TRBJ2-1; D gene: TRBD2; CDR3 protein: CAWSRGLAGAEQFF; CDR3 DNA: TGTGCCTGGAGTAGAGGACTAGCGGGAGCTGAGCAGTTCTTC
clone size: NA; V gene: TRBV30; J gene: TRBJ2-5; D gene: NA; CDR3 protein: CAWSVGLVPGETQYF; CDR3 DNA: TGTGCCTGGAGTGTGGGACTGGTCCCGGGAGAGACCCAGTACTTC
clone size: NA; V gene: TRBV27; J gene: TRBJ2-3; D gene: NA; CDR3 protein: CASSSGPAGLDTQYF; CDR3 DNA: TGTGCCAGCAGTTCAGGGCCCGCAGGGCTAGATACGCAGTATTTT
clone size: NA; V gene: TRBV7-9; J gene: TRBJ2-1; D gene: NA; CDR3 protein: CASSFYLYTEQFF; CDR3 DNA: TGTGCCAGCAGCTTTTATTTGTATACAGAGCAGTTCTTC
clone size: once; V gene: TRBV5-6; J gene: TRBJ2-7; D gene: NA; CDR3 protein: CASSLGPGTASYEQYF; CDR3 DNA: TGTGCCAGCAGCTTGGGACCCGGGACTGCGTCCTACGAGCAGTACTTC
clone size: NA; V gene: TRBV30; J gene: TRBJ2-7; D gene: NA; CDR3 protein: CAWSRGSYEQYF; CDR3 DNA: TGTGCCTGGAGTCGGGGCTCCTACGAGCAGTACTTC
clone size: once; V gene: TRBV5-1; J gene: TRBJ2-1; D gene: TRBD1; CDR3 protein: CASSSSGTGVNEQFF; CDR3 DNA: TGCGCCAGCAGCTCTTCCGGGACAGGGGTCAATGAGCAGTTCTTC
clone size: few; V gene: TRBV5-1; J gene: TRBJ2-3; D gene: NA; CDR3 protein: CASSIIRRGSTDTQYF; CDR3 DNA: TGCGCCAGCAGCATAATTCGACGGGGAAGCACAGATACGCAGTATTTT
clone size: NA; V gene: TRBV6-5; J gene: TRBJ2-5; D gene: TRBD2; CDR3 protein: CASSRIAGDVVTQYF; CDR3 DNA: TGTGCCAGCAGTCGAATAGCGGGAGATGTGGTGACCCAGTACTTC
clone size: NA; V gene: TRBV11-2; J gene: TRBJ1-3; D gene: NA; CDR3 protein: CASSLGRSSGNTIYF; CDR3 DNA: TGTGCCAGCAGCTTAGGACGGAGCTCTGGAAACACCATATATTTT
clone size: NA; V gene: TRBV6-1; J gene: TRBJ2-2; D gene: TRBD2; CDR3 protein: CASSEKVGRTGELFF; CDR3 DNA: TGTGCCAGCAGTGAAAAGGTCGGGAGGACCGGGGAGCTGTTTTTT
clone size: NA; V gene: TRBV19; J gene: TRBJ1-4; D gene: TRBD1; CDR3 protein: CASRSWTGVSPVNEKLFF; CDR3 DNA: TGTGCCAGTAGAAGTTGGACAGGGGTCTCGCCAGTTAATGAAAAACTGTTTTTT
clone size: NA; V gene: TRBV19; J gene: TRBJ2-1; D gene: TRBD2; CDR3 protein: CASSIAGRDTPHNEQFF; CDR3 DNA: TGTGCCTCTTCTATAGCGGGACGGGACACCCCCCACAATGAGCAGTTCTTC
clone size: NA; V gene: TRBV5-6; J gene: TRBJ1-5; D gene: TRBD1; CDR3 protein: CASSRGRGRDQPQHF; CDR3 DNA: TGTGCCAGCAGCCGTGGTAGGGGGCGCGATCAGCCCCAGCATTTT
clone size: NA; V gene: TRBV6-6; J gene: TRBJ2-7; D gene: TRBD1; CDR3 protein: CASNKGQGFYEQYF; CDR3 DNA: TGTGCCAGCAACAAGGGACAGGGTTTCTACGAGCAGTACTTC
clone size: NA; V gene: TRBV6-1; J gene: TRBJ2-2; D gene: NA; CDR3 protein: CASSEGAGEPSGELFF; CDR3 DNA: TGTGCCAGCAGTGAGGGGGCAGGCGAGCCTTCCGGGGAGCTGTTTTTT
clone size: NA; V gene: TRBV2; J gene: TRBJ2-5; D gene: NA; CDR3 protein: CASSDRLRLETQYF; CDR3 DNA: TGTGCCAGCAGTGATCGACTAAGGTTAGAGACCCAGTACTTC
clone size: NA; V gene: TRBV7-2; J gene: TRBJ1-4; D gene: NA; CDR3 protein: CASSLGGQPNEKLFF; CDR3 DNA: TGTGCCAGCAGCTTAGGTGGACAGCCGAATGAAAAACTGTTTTTT
clone size: NA; V gene: TRBV18; J gene: TRBJ1-2; D gene: TRBD1; CDR3 protein: CASSPPNRGSYGYTF; CDR3 DNA: TGTGCCAGCTCACCACCGAACAGGGGTAGCTATGGCTACACCTTC
clone size: few; V gene: TRBV7-9; J gene: TRBJ1-5; D gene: TRBD1; CDR3 protein: CASSPSTGGGNQPQHF; CDR3 DNA: TGTGCCAGCAGCCCCTCCACAGGGGGCGGCAATCAGCCCCAGCATTTT
clone size: few; V gene: TRBV6-4; J gene: TRBJ2-3; D gene: TRBD1; CDR3 protein: CASSDRPGGLSDTQYF; CDR3 DNA: TGTGCCAGCAGTGACCGGCCAGGGGGCCTTTCAGATACGCAGTATTTT
clone size: NA; V gene: TRBV28; J gene: TRBJ1-2; D gene: TRBD1; CDR3 protein: CASSRGGPNYGYTF; CDR3 DNA: TGTGCCAGCAGTAGAGGGGGCCCAAACTATGGCTACACCTTC
clone size: NA; V gene: TRBV5-6; J gene: TRBJ2-7; D gene: NA; CDR3 protein: CASSLGGSSYEQYF; CDR3 DNA: TGTGCCAGCAGCTTGGGCGGTAGCTCCTACGAGCAGTACTTC
clone size: NA; V gene: TRBV25-1; J gene: TRBJ1-2; D gene: NA; CDR3 protein: CASSEYFQGGKDYGYTF; CDR3 DNA: TGTGCCAGCAGTGAATATTTCCAGGGAGGGAAGGACTATGGCTACACCTTC
clone size: NA; V gene: TRBV7-2; J gene: TRBJ2-7; D gene: NA; CDR3 protein: CASSPSYEQYF; CDR3 DNA: TGTGCCAGCAGCCCATCCTACGAGCAGTACTTC
clone size: NA; V gene: TRBV7-7; J gene: TRBJ1-1; D gene: NA; CDR3 protein: CASSATLNTEAFF; CDR3 DNA: TGTGCCAGCAGCGCGACACTGAACACTGAAGCTTTCTTT
clone size: NA; V gene: TRBV5-6; J gene: TRBJ2-2; D gene: TRBD1; CDR3 protein: CATTRDRVPGELFF; CDR3 DNA: TGTGCCACCACCCGGGACAGGGTTCCCGGGGAGCTGTTTTTT
clone size: NA; V gene: TRBV30; J gene: TRBJ1-5; D gene: TRBD1; CDR3 protein: CAWSRSGGQPQHF; CDR3 DNA: TGTGCCTGGAGTAGGTCAGGGGGTCAGCCCCAGCATTTT